This TCR beta chain was profiled in a study of blood T cell repertoires in COVID-19. As originally analysed: From reference gene primer amplification, estimates of nucleated cell counts were derived. Data came from immunoSEQ multiplex PCR; TCRdb stores just in-frame clones and leaves some out. The V and J calls and the clone size are those of that table, but D and trimming were determined from the DNA. The sample lists about 38,000 clones, roughly 89% occurring once. Germline V CDR1 and CDR2: SGHRS, YFSETQ. There are 15 residues in the CDR3. V lost 0 bases, J lost 5 bases, and 4 bases stayed unmatched.

This chain joins TRBV5-1 and TRBJ2-2; 7 nucleotides line up with TRBD2. This clonotype was sampled from a human donor in a cohort sampled during active COVID-19. Source material: peripheral blood. CDR3 amino acids: CASSLGGRRTGELFF. The CDR3 DNA is TGCGCCAGCAGCTTGGGCGGGAGAAGGACCGGGGAGCTGTTTTTT. Together with reference TRBV5-1 and TRBJ2-2, the CDR3 gives the full variable domain: KAGVTQTPRYLIKTRGQQVTLSCSPISGHRSVSWYQQTPGQGLQFLFEYFSETQRNKGNFPGRFSGRQFSNSRSEMNVSTLELGDSALYLCASSLGGRRTGELFFGEGSRLTVL.